This T cell receptor beta chain was recorded in a study of blood T cell repertoires in COVID-19 (dated by TCRdb to 2018 to 2021). At the level of the whole study: The collaborator samples originated in the United States, Italy and Spain and spanned the acute and convalescent phases of COVID-19. The prospective study material was composed of cDNA or gDNA derived from T cells, B-cell-depleted T cells, or PBMCs. The repertoires were released in a freely available public database intended as a resource for research on the immune response to SARS-CoV-2. Where available, HLA class I and class II types were taken from metadata supplied by the sample provider and were not determined by assay-based typing. The dataset comprised deeply sampled blood TCRbeta repertoires from subjects exposed to, actively infected with, or recovered from COVID-19. Samples came from the ongoing ImmuneRACE study (first 160 participants) plus 1,254 subjects from 6 global collaborators. A de-identified subject ID, COVID-19 status, age in years and sex were almost always included in the sample metadata.

Collaborating institutions collected whole blood in K2EDTA tubes following their own protocols. For TCRbeta analysis, collaborators shipped samples as frozen whole blood, isolated PBMCs, or DNA extracted from either of those sample types. General findings and caveats noted by the study authors: The amount of clinical and demographic metadata varied by source and participant and was provided uncurated.

The immunoSEQ Assay, a bias-controlled multiplex PCR, was used to amplify TCRbeta CDR3 regions from genomic DNA. For the original study's pipeline: The number of nucleated cells in each sample was estimated by amplification of reference gene primers within the assay. To quantify the absolute abundance of each unique TCRbeta CDR3 rearrangement, sequence reads were collapsed and filtered. For each sample, productive Simpson clonality was calculated as the square root of Simpson's diversity index over productive rearrangements. Drawn from immuneACCESS, this table holds only the in-frame rearrangements with V and J called that TCRdb kept. Clones are partly lost; checked studies trace under half to an unresolved V gene and leave the rest unexplained. V and J calls and clone size are as listed in that table; D and trimming were resolved from the DNA. The sample table holds about 270,000 clones, of which about 89% were seen once. The ten biggest clones cover approximately 10% of the sample.

As for this clone: Its specific antigen is unknown. No base-level quality is on record; no much larger clone is a single base apart.

From the germline V gene (reference sequence), CDR1 is MNHEY and CDR2 is SMNVEV. The CDR3 holds 16 amino acids from the cysteine to the phenylalanine. Only CDR3 DNA remains: 48 bases, in frame from the first base. V and J are truncated by 5 bases and 4 bases respectively, leaving an intervening sequence of 18 bases. The chain is encoded by TRBV27 joined to TRBJ2-1; the D region possibly corresponds to TRBD1 (6 bases align). This receptor was obtained from a middle-aged man with active or convalescent COVID-19. The specimen sequenced was peripheral blood. The CDR3 region reads CASSHSSGQPYNEQFF. DNA sequence: TGTGCCAGCAGTCACTCCTCCGGACAGCCATACAATGAGCAGTTCTTC.